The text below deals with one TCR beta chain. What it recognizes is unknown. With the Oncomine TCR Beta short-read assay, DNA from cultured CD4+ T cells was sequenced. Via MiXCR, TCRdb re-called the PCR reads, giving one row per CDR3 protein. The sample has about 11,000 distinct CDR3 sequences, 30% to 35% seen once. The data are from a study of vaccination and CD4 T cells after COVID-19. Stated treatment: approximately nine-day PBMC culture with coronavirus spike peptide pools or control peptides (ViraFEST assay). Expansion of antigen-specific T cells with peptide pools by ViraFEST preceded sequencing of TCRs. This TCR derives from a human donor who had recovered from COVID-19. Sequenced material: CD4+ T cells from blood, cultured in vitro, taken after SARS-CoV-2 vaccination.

CDR3 nucleotide sequence: TGTGCCAGCAGTCTCTCATGGCCTCCTTACGAGCAGTACTTC. Encoded protein: CASSLSWPPYEQYF. The chain recombines TRBV6-1 with TRBJ2-7; the D is unclear. Germline-derived CDR1 and CDR2 are MNHNS and SASEGT. CDR3 length: 14 amino acids. The ends were cut back, 5 bases at V and 4 bases at J, with 15 bases in the middle.